The 7 T cell receptor beta chains below come from one sample, sequenced in a study of shared clonotypes between healthy human individuals. TCRdb keeps only in-frame clones here, not all; method: immunoSEQ multiplex PCR. The table lists about 550,000 clones, 95% to 96% of them singletons. The naive CD8 population came from CD45RO-negative cells selected for CCR7, without terminally differentiated effector memory CD45RA+ cells. Sequenced input: naive CD8+ T cells sorted from blood. Receptors originate from a woman in her twenties or thirties in good health.

This chain joins TRBV6-5 and TRBJ1-1; TRBD1 matches at 7 bases. The CDR3 contains 16 residues. From germline, CDR1 is MNHEY and CDR2 SVGAGI. V shed 0 bases, J shed 7 bases, and the junction held 11 bases outside the gene matches. CDR3 region: CASSYSSGQAILEAFF. CDR3 DNA: TGTGCCAGCAGTTACTCGTCCGGACAGGCGATACTTGAAGCTTTCTTT.

The chain uses TRBV5-1 and TRBJ1-4; D uncertain. CDR1 is SGHRS and CDR2 is YFSETQ in the germline V gene. V lost 1 base and J lost 6, with 13 bases in between. This CDR3 has 15 residues. The CDR3 DNA reads TGCGCCAGCAGCTTGCCAAGGCTTAGGGATGAAAAACTGTTTTTT. The encoded protein is CASSLPRLRDEKLFF.

The chain uses TRBV27 and TRBJ1-5; possible D gene TRBD1, 5 bases. This CDR3 contains 15 residues. V gave up 0 bases and J gave up 3 bases, with 9 bases separating them. Germline V gene data show CDR1 as MNHEY and CDR2 as SMNVEV (reference sequence). The CDR3 here is CASSLSAGLNQPQHF. In nucleotides, the CDR3 is TGTGCCAGCAGTTTATCGGCAGGGCTCAATCAGCCCCAGCATTTT.

V gene TRBV13 combines with J gene TRBJ2-7, with D perhaps TRBD1 (6 bases). Trimming removed 1 base at V and 2 bases at J, with 12 bases between. CDR3 length: 15 residues. CDR1 is PRHDT and CDR2 is FYEKMQ in the germline V gene (reference sequence). The CDR3 loop is CASSLAGSGAYEQYF. CDR3 bases: TGTGCCAGCAGCTTAGCCGGGTCAGGGGCCTACGAGCAGTACTTC.

The rearrangement links TRBV19 to TRBJ1-1; D gene uncertain. Germline V gene data show CDR1 as LNHDA and CDR2 as SQIVND (reference sequence). The CDR3 has 16 residues. Trimming shortened V by 8 bases and J by 0 bases, and 19 bases separated the two germline ends. In DNA form, the CDR3 reads TGTGCCAGTTTAAACATAACGACGGGGATGAACACTGAAGCTTTCTTT. Translated: CASLNITTGMNTEAFF.

This rearrangement joins TRBV6-5 to TRBJ2-7, with D uncertain. The ends were cut back, 2 bases at V and 0 bases at J, with 11 bases in the middle. The germline V gene has CDR1 MNHEY and CDR2 SVGAGI. The CDR3 length is 15 residues. CDR3 sequence: CASSYLAESSYEQYF. The CDR3 DNA is TGTGCCAGCAGTTACCTCGCGGAGAGCTCCTACGAGCAGTACTTC.

The V gene is TRBV10-3, the J gene TRBJ2-3, with D perhaps matching TRBD1 or TRBD2 (6 bases each). Looked up from germline, CDR1 is ENHRY and CDR2 is SYGVKD. The ends were cut back, 8 bases at V and 0 bases at J, with 15 bases in the middle. This CDR3 comprises 15 residues. The CDR3 loop is CAIRPRRGSTDTQYF. The CDR3 DNA is TGTGCCATCCGGCCAAGGAGGGGGAGCACAGATACGCAGTATTTT.